The present T cell receptor beta chain was sequenced within a study of human T cells and chemical hapten exposure. Whole-study context: Sensitization applied 2% DPC to roughly 2 cm by roughly 2 cm of upper inner arm skin. Women made up most patients, who had alopecia areata, totalis or universalis. General observations from the study: DPC sensitization did not alter TCRs above 1 in 1000 frequency.

TCRdb re-derived calls from the RACE reads in MiXCR, one entry per CDR3 protein. The table includes 200,000 to 300,000 distinct CDR3 sequences, 7.5% to 9% detected once. The sample's time point: pre-sensitization, week 0. Treatment: therapeutic diphenylcyclopropenone sensitization with weekly scalp DPC. Patients had alopecia, were aged 18 to 70, and were not pregnant. As concerns this clonotype: Its antigen is undetermined.

Germline V lookup: CDR1 LGHNA, CDR2 YSLEER. The CDR3 sequence is 16 residues long. J gave up 0 bases and V 1 base, and 5 bases lay outside the gene matches. The sequence was obtained from a woman aged 40 to 50 with alopecia areata. Some clones in this sample may be carry-over from other donors' samples. Material: whole blood, obtained in connection with sensitization to the hapten diphenylcyclopropenone (DPC). The chain employs TRBV4-3 and TRBJ1-1; TRBD1 aligns across 7 bases. The CDR3: CASSQGATGMNTEAFF. The CDR3 DNA is TGCGCCAGCAGCCAAGGAGCGACAGGGATGAACACTGAAGCTTTCTTT.